Listed below are T cell receptor beta chains from one sample, sequenced in a study of cytomegalovirus exposure and HLA in healthy donors. Only in-frame clones appear in the TCRdb table, and some are missing; sequencing was by immunoSEQ multiplex PCR. The sample gives some 120,000 clones, approximately 80% of which show up once; 1.5% to 2% is in the top ten. The source material was PBMCs. The receptors shown here come from a man aged 35 to 55 in good health and CMV-seronegative. The CDR3 runs from the conserved cysteine through the conserved F or W. A D gene is named only where the DNA matches it firmly. Clone size is given for some rows only: seen once, a few or many times, or a class if the clone is expanded.

length,V,D,size,J,DNA,CDR3
12,TRBV6-1,-,-,TRBJ2-3,TGTGCCAGCAGTGAATATCCAGATACGCAGTATTTT,CASSEYPDTQYF
15,TRBV5-1,-,-,TRBJ1-1,TGCGCCAGCAGCCTACAGGGAAGGGTAAACACTGAAGCTTTCTTT,CASSLQGRVNTEAFF
13,TRBV6-5,-,few,TRBJ1-4,TGTGCCAGCAGTAAGCGACAGGTAGAAAAACTGTTTTTT,CASSKRQVEKLFF
15,TRBV7-2,TRBD2,-,TRBJ2-1,TGTGCCAGCAGCTCCCTAGCGGGAGGGCCGAATGAGCAGTTCTTC,CASSSLAGGPNEQFF
13,TRBV6-1,-,-,TRBJ1-3,TGTGCACTCGCTGCGGGGGCTGGAAACACCATATATTTT,CALAAGAGNTIYF
19,TRBV19,-,-,TRBJ1-5,TGTGCCAGTAGTATAAGGTTACAGGCGACTCATCGTAGCAATCAGCCCCAGCATTTT,CASSIRLQATHRSNQPQHF
16,TRBV9,TRBD2,-,TRBJ2-1,TGTGCCAGCAGCGTTCAGACTAGCGGGATACAAGGTGAGCAGTTCTTC,CASSVQTSGIQGEQFF
13,TRBV5-4,-,-,TRBJ2-3,TGTGCCAGCAGCTTGGTAGCGGCCGATACGCAGTATTTT,CASSLVAADTQYF
14,TRBV7-9,TRBD1,-,TRBJ1-6,TGTGCCAGCCCCGACGGGACAGGGGAATCACCCCTCCACTTT,CASPDGTGESPLHF
14,TRBV9,-,-,TRBJ1-1,TGTGCCAGCAGCGTAGGCGCGGCGGACACTGAAGCTTTCTTT,CASSVGAADTEAFF
13,TRBV7-7,-,-,TRBJ2-3,TGTGCCCTCGGGGGGCGCGAGGGGGATACGCAGTATTTT,CALGGREGDTQYF
16,TRBV4-1,TRBD1,-,TRBJ1-5,TGCGCCAGCAGCCAACACGGGACAGGGGAGGATCAGCCCCAGCATTTT,CASSQHGTGEDQPQHF
12,TRBV13,-,-,TRBJ1-4,TGTGCCAGCAGCTTAGAGGGGGGGAAACTGTTTTTT,CASSLEGGKLFF
15,TRBV4-1,TRBD1,-,TRBJ2-4,TGCGCCAGCAGCCATGGGACAGAAGCCAAAAACAGTCAGTACTTC,CASSHGTEAKNSQYF
13,TRBV6-1,-,-,TRBJ1-5,TGTGCCAGCAGTAACAGGGCCTCGCAGCCCCAGCATTTT,CASSNRASQPQHF
15,TRBV6-6,TRBD1,-,TRBJ2-6,TGTGCCAGCAGTTACACAGGGGTAGGAACCAACGTCCTGACTTTC,CASSYTGVGTNVLTF
12,TRBV7-8,-,-,TRBJ2-7,TGTGCCAGCAGCTTAACAGCTTACGAGCAGTACTTC,CASSLTAYEQYF
19,TRBV4-1,TRBD2,-,TRBJ2-7,TGCGCCAGCAGCCAAGATTCGGCTAGCGGGGGGCCTAGCTCCTACGAGCAGTACTTC,CASSQDSASGGPSSYEQYF
14,TRBV7-8,TRBD1,-,TRBJ2-7,TGTGCCAGCAGCTTCGGGACAGGGGCTAGGGAGCAGTACTTC,CASSFGTGAREQYF
15,TRBV19,TRBD1,once,TRBJ1-4,TGTGCCAGTAGTCCTCACAGGGGTACGGTTGAAAAACTGTTTTTT,CASSPHRGTVEKLFF
15,TRBV5-6,-,-,TRBJ2-1,TGTGCCAGCAGCTTAGTTAGTGGGCCCAACAATGAGCAGTTCTTC,CASSLVSGPNNEQFF
14,TRBV7-2,-,-,TRBJ1-6,TGTGCCAGCAGCTTAGGAGCCCTAGTTTCACCCCTCCACTTT,CASSLGALVSPLHF
14,TRBV19,TRBD1,few,TRBJ2-7,TGTGCCAGTGCCGACAGGGGGCGCTCCTACGAGCAGTACTTC,CASADRGRSYEQYF